Below, 30 T cell receptor beta chains from the same sample are listed, as sequenced in a study of shared clonotypes between healthy human individuals. Produced via immunoSEQ multiplex PCR; TCRdb's table is partial and in-frame only. The table has 2,500,000 or so clones, around 92% seen once. Sequencing was performed on naive CD4+ T cells from PBMCs. The subset was: CD45RA+ positively selected. Receptors originate from a man aged 18 to 30 in good health. Some clones in this sample may be carry-over from other donors' samples.

J is TRBJ2-3 and V is TRBV7-9; D remains unclear. Germline V gene data show CDR1 as SEHNR and CDR2 as FQNEAQ (reference sequence). This CDR3 is built from 14 residues. Trimming shortened V by 2 bases and J by 0 bases, and 6 bases separated the two germline ends. CDR3 nucleotides: TGTGCCAGCAGCTTATGGGTTAGCACAGATACGCAGTATTTT. As protein: CASSLWVSTDTQYF.

The chain uses TRBV5-1 and TRBJ2-7; 7 positions match TRBD1. The CDR3 contains 16 residues. The V gene end was trimmed by 3 bases and the J gene end by 4 bases; junction bases not matched to a gene: 13. Germline values: CDR1 SGHRS, CDR2 YFSETQ. CDR3 amino acids: CASSWDSGPIGYEQYF. In DNA form, the CDR3 reads TGCGCCAGCAGCTGGGACAGCGGACCCATAGGGTACGAGCAGTACTTC.

The chain has TRBV5-8 and TRBJ1-5; 8 nucleotides line up with TRBD1. Germline assignment: CDR1 SGHTS and CDR2 YDEGEE. V shed 3 bases and J 7 bases; nucleotides not matched to a gene: 6. The CDR3 runs to 14 residues. CDR3 residues: CASSWGQVGQPQHF. CDR3 bases: TGTGCCAGCAGCTGGGGACAGGTCGGACAGCCCCAGCATTTT.

The V and J genes are TRBV7-9 and TRBJ1-5; 7 bases match TRBD1. The CDR3 is made up of 14 amino acids. After removal of 5 bases from V and 3 bases from J, the junction contained 4 bases not matched to a gene. Germline CDR1 is SEHNR and CDR2 is FQNEAQ (reference sequence). The DNA of the CDR3 is TGTGCCAGCAGCGTGCAGGGGGTCAATCAGCCCCAGCATTTT. It encodes CASSVQGVNQPQHF.

The rearrangement links TRBV28 to TRBJ1-4; the D is unclear. Germline loops: CDR1 MDHEN, CDR2 SYDVKM. CDR3 length: 14 residues. The germline V and J ends were trimmed by 1 base and 8 bases, with 11 bases remaining between them. DNA for the CDR3: TGTGCCAGCAGTTTATTCCGAGGGCAAGAAAAACTGTTTTTT. It specifies CASSLFRGQEKLFF. The full variable domain, rest sourced from reference TRBV28 and TRBJ1-4, is DVKVTQSSRYLVKRTGEKVFLECVQDMDHENMFWYRQDPGLGLRLIYFSYDVKMKEKGDIPEGYSVSREKKERFSLILESASTNQTSMYLCASSLFRGQEKLFFGSGTQLSVL.

V is TRBV7-2 and J is TRBJ1-4; D gene uncertain. The CDR3 extends over 13 amino acids. Per the germline V gene, CDR1 is SGHTA and CDR2 is FQGNSA. The germline V and J ends were trimmed by 3 bases and 8 bases, with 10 bases remaining between them. CDR3 protein: CASSFKAKEKLFF. CDR3 bases: TGTGCCAGCAGCTTCAAGGCGAAGGAAAAACTGTTTTTT.

About this clone itself: Other DNA sequences within the sample encode an identical CDR3. The chain joins TRBV18 to TRBJ1-5; no definite D call. The CDR3 length is 13 residues. From germline, CDR1 is KGHSH and CDR2 LQKENI. V shed 3 bases and J shed 3 bases, with 6 bases lying between them. The CDR3 spells CASSPDINQPQHF. Here the CDR3 DNA reads TGTGCCAGCTCACCCGATATCAATCAGCCCCAGCATTTT.

CDR3 DNA sequence: TGTGCCAGCAGTGCCATAAACCGACTAGTGAGTGAGCAGTACTTC. Encoded protein: CASSAINRLVSEQYF. The genes are TRBV27 and TRBJ2-7, with D perhaps matching TRBD2 (6 bases). There are 15 residues in the CDR3. Trimming left V 5 bases short and J 7 bases short, with 21 bases between. Germline CDR1 reads MNHEY; CDR2 reads SMNVEV (reference sequence).

This sequence joins TRBV7-2 and TRBJ2-6; 14 positions agree with TRBD2. The V segment lost 2 bases and the J segment 4 bases; nucleotides outside the gene matches: 4. Germline V gene data show CDR1 as SGHTA and CDR2 as FQGNSA. The CDR3 has 18 residues. The chain's CDR3 is CASSLRLAGGAGANVLTF. CDR3 DNA sequence: TGTGCCAGCAGCTTACGACTAGCGGGAGGGGCGGGGGCCAACGTCCTGACTTTC. Complete variable domain (other parts from reference TRBV7-2 and TRBJ2-6): GAGVSQSPSNKVTEKGKDVELRCDPISGHTALYWYRQSLGQGLEFLIYFQGNSAPDKSGLPSDRFSAERTGGSVSTLTIQRTQQEDSAVYLCASSLRLAGGAGANVLTFGAGSRLTVL.

The chain has TRBV29-1 and TRBJ2-3, with D possibly TRBD1 on 6 matching bases. Germline values: CDR1 SQVTM, CDR2 ANQGSEA. The CDR3 spans 14 residues. V was pared by 2 bases and J by 2 bases, with 11 bases between. In nucleotides, the CDR3 is TGCAGCGTTGAAACCAGGGGCGTCACAGATACGCAGTATTTT. Amino acids: CSVETRGVTDTQYF.

To note about this clone: Additional DNA sequences in this sample encode the identical CDR3. The chain combines TRBV5-1 with TRBJ2-2; D is unclear. V was cut by 0 bases and J by 5 bases, with 11 bases left in between. CDR3 length equals 15 residues. CDR1 is SGHRS, CDR2 YFSETQ, per germline. The CDR3, as DNA: TGCGCCAGCAGCTTGGCGGTGGGCGGAACCGGGGAGCTGTTTTTT. Translation: CASSLAVGGTGELFF. The full variable domain, its missing parts supplied by reference TRBV5-1 and TRBJ2-2, is KAGVTQTPRYLIKTRGQQVTLSCSPISGHRSVSWYQQTPGQGLQFLFEYFSETQRNKGNFPGRFSGRQFSNSRSEMNVSTLELGDSALYLCASSLAVGGTGELFFGEGSRLTVL.

V usage is TRBV7-9 and J usage is TRBJ2-6; weak D call: TRBD1 (5 bases). CDR3 size: 16 residues. Deletions cut 2 bases from V and 1 base from J, with 9 bases between. Germline assignment: CDR1 SEHNR and CDR2 FQNEAQ (reference sequence). In DNA form, the CDR3 reads TGTGCCAGCAGCTTAAGGCAGGGATCTGGGGCCAACGTCCTGACTTTC. This gives the protein CASSLRQGSGANVLTF.

The V call is TRBV9, the J call TRBJ2-1; D is undetermined. V gave up 3 bases and J gave up 13 bases, with 11 bases separating them. Germline values: CDR1 SGDLS, CDR2 YYNGEE. The CDR3 runs 11 residues. The CDR3 reads CASSEGNRQFF. DNA for the CDR3: TGTGCCAGCAGCGAGGGAAACCGACAGTTCTTC. Filled out from reference TRBV9 and TRBJ2-1, the complete variable domain reads DSGVTQTPKHLITATGQRVTLRCSPRSGDLSVYWYQQSLDQGLQFLIQYYNGEERAKGNILERFSAQQFPDLHSELNLSSLELGDSALYFCASSEGNRQFFGPGTRLTVL.

V gene TRBV6-1 combines with J gene TRBJ2-1, with 8 bases aligning to TRBD2. The CDR3 length is 15 residues. Trimming cost V 3 bases and J 8 bases; bases outside gene matches: 9. Germline lookup yields CDR1 MNHNS and CDR2 SASEGT. CDR3 coding DNA: TGTGCCAGCAGTGATGGGGGGACTAGTAGCGATGAGCAGTTCTTC. Translating gives CASSDGGTSSDEQFF.

The chain has TRBV6-1 and TRBJ1-5; 7 positions agree with TRBD1. Unmatched junction bases numbered 9, after V lost 3 bases and J lost 1 base. The CDR3 totals 17 residues. Germline V gives CDR1 MNHNS, CDR2 SASEGT. The CDR3 spells CASSEQGDIQSNQPQHF. In DNA form, the CDR3 reads TGTGCCAGCAGTGAGCAGGGGGACATTCAAAGCAATCAGCCCCAGCATTTT.

The gene calls are TRBV5-4 and TRBJ2-7; 10 nucleotides agree with TRBD2. From germline, CDR1 is SGHNT and CDR2 YYREEE (reference sequence). The V and J ends lost 4 bases and 2 bases, in that order; junction bases with no gene match: 3. This CDR3 has 14 amino acids. The DNA of the CDR3 is TGTGCCAGCAGCCGGACTAGCGGTACCTACGAGCAGTACTTC. This encodes CASSRTSGTYEQYF.

CDR3 amino acids: CSVALDRGNVDYGYTF. Here the CDR3 DNA reads TGCAGCGTGGCCTTGGACAGGGGGAATGTAGACTATGGCTACACCTTC. The rearrangement joins TRBV29-1 to TRBJ1-2; 10 bases align to TRBD1. The CDR3 spans 16 residues. V dropped 6 bases and J dropped 3; count of bases not matched to a gene: 13. Looked up from germline, CDR1 is SQVTM and CDR2 is ANQGSEA.

J is TRBJ2-2 and V is TRBV7-8; TRBD1 might be the D (6 bases). Trimming pared 10 bases from V and 3 bases from J, leaving 18 bases between. The CDR3 runs 15 residues. Germline CDR1 SGHVS, CDR2 FQNEAQ. The CDR3 sequence: CAIYSGQGDTGELFF. CDR3 in DNA: TGTGCCATATATTCGGGACAAGGGGACACCGGGGAGCTGTTTTTT.

This chain links TRBV6-1 with TRBJ2-1; 10 bases agree with TRBD2. The CDR3 consists of 13 residues. CDR1 and CDR2 (germline): MNHNS, SASEGT. With V trimmed by 6 bases and J by 7 bases, 3 bases remained unmatched. The DNA of the CDR3 is TGTGCCAGCAGAATAGCGGGAGGTAATGAGCAGTTCTTC. Amino acids: CASRIAGGNEQFF.

V usage is TRBV2 and J usage is TRBJ2-3; tentative D call: TRBD2 (6 bases). This CDR3 is 14 amino acids long. Germline CDR1 reads SNHLY; CDR2 reads FYNNEI. Trimming took off 6 bases at V and 2 bases at J, with 12 bases between the two ends. CDR3: CASRLAEVTDTQYF. CDR3 nucleotide sequence: TGTGCCAGCAGGTTAGCGGAAGTCACAGATACGCAGTATTTT.

This chain joins TRBV30 and TRBJ1-1; D unclear. The CDR3 has 11 amino acids. Trimming removed 2 bases from V and 7 bases from J, with 8 bases in between. Germline lookup yields CDR1 GTSNPN and CDR2 SVGIG (reference sequence). CDR3 loop: CAWSSTYEAFF. The CDR3 bases are TGTGCCTGGAGTTCTACGTATGAAGCTTTCTTT.

The chain recombines TRBV29-1 with TRBJ2-5; D possibly corresponds to TRBD1 (5 bases). The J call is doubtful: the DNA matches TRBJ2-7 better. The CDR3 sequence is 12 residues long. Germline V gives CDR1 SQVTM, CDR2 ANQGSEA. The CDR3 region is CSVAQGSYEQYF. In nucleotides, the CDR3 is TGCAGCGTTGCCCAGGGTTCCTACGAGCAGTACTTC.

This clone came up once. The chain has TRBV11-2 and TRBJ2-7; possible D gene TRBD2, 6 bases. The CDR3 sequence is 19 residues long. CDR1 SGHAT and CDR2 FQNNGV come from the germline V gene. Trimming cost V 3 bases and J 0 bases, with 24 bases left between them. CDR3 residues: CASSFRATEGLTSSYEQYF. CDR3 bases: TGTGCCAGCAGCTTTAGGGCCACGGAGGGACTTACAAGCTCCTACGAGCAGTACTTC.

The chain joins TRBV7-2 to TRBJ2-3; 9 positions agree with TRBD1. Germline V lookup: CDR1 SGHTA, CDR2 FQGNSA. The J segment lost 1 base and the V segment lost 2 bases, leaving 1 base of the junction unmatched. This CDR3 region has 15 residues. In nucleotides, the CDR3 is TGTGCCAGCAGCTTAACAGGGGGCGGCACAGATACGCAGTATTTT. Its protein is CASSLTGGGTDTQYF.

The CDR3 DNA sequence: TGTGCCACCAGCAGAGCCGGGACAGGGGTTAGCTACACCTTC. Translated: CATSRAGTGVSYTF. The chain couples TRBV15 to TRBJ1-2, with 10 bases fitting TRBD1. Germline CDR1 and CDR2: LNHNV and YYDKDF (reference sequence). Germline trimming cut 1 base from V and 9 bases from J; bases unmatched to any gene: 5. The CDR3 runs to 14 residues.

The J gene is TRBJ2-5, the V gene TRBV11-2, with D unclear. CDR1 and CDR2 from the germline V gene are SGHAT and FQNNGV. The V gene lost 0 bases and the J gene lost 5 bases, with 10 bases spanning the gap. The CDR3 contains 14 residues. CDR3 in amino acids: CASSLDPVRETQYF. CDR3 DNA: TGTGCCAGCAGCTTAGACCCGGTTCGGGAGACCCAGTACTTC. Full variable domain (remainder filled in from reference TRBV11-2 and TRBJ2-5): EAGVAQSPRYKIIEKRQSVAFWCNPISGHATLYWYQQILGQGPKLLIQFQNNGVVDDSQLPKDRFSAERLKGVDSTLKIQPAKLEDSAVYLCASSLDPVRETQYFGPGTRLLVL.

The rearrangement links TRBV4-2 to TRBJ1-2, with 7 bases that match TRBD1. This CDR3 spans 15 amino acids. Germline loops: CDR1 LGHNA, CDR2 YNFKEQ. J was trimmed by 5 bases and V by 3 bases; bases with no gene match: 9. The CDR3 bases are TGTGCCAGCAGCCACTCCGGACAGGTCGGGTATGGCTACACCTTC. This encodes CASSHSGQVGYGYTF.

Concerning this clone: The sample contains more than one DNA sequence encoding this CDR3. The chain couples TRBV29-1 to TRBJ2-7; a weak D match, TRBD1 (7 bases). CDR3 length: 13 amino acids. V was trimmed by 5 bases and J by 3 bases, leaving 14 bases between them. Germline V gene data show CDR1 as SQVTM and CDR2 as ANQGSEA. The CDR3 region has the DNA TGCAGCGTTTCTGGGCAGGGGGGCTACGAGCAGTACTTC. It is translated as CSVSGQGGYEQYF.

The chain joins TRBV2 to TRBJ2-1, with TRBD2 matching over 8 bases. The V gene's germline CDR1 is SNHLY and CDR2 FYNNEI. With 0 bases clipped from V and 3 bases from J, the junction kept 7 bases outside the gene matches. There are 17 residues in the CDR3. The chain's CDR3 is CASSEALERGYYNEQFF. CDR3 in DNA: TGTGCCAGCAGTGAAGCATTGGAGCGGGGGTACTACAATGAGCAGTTCTTC.

Concerning this clone itself: Other nucleotide sequences from this sample produce the same CDR3. This rearrangement joins TRBV5-1 to TRBJ2-5; TRBD2 matches at 10 bases. From germline, CDR1 is SGHRS and CDR2 YFSETQ. V was clipped by 0 bases and J by 1 base; unmatched bases: 3. The length of the CDR3 is 16 residues. CDR3 in amino acids: CASSLDIAGGQETQYF. CDR3 DNA: TGCGCCAGCAGCTTGGATATAGCGGGAGGCCAAGAGACCCAGTACTTC.